This TCR beta chain was recorded in a study of blood T cell repertoires in COVID-19 (dated by TCRdb to the early 2020s). Describing the broader study: Samples from collaborators originated in the United States, Italy and Spain and spanned both the acute and convalescent phases of COVID-19. The prospective study material was composed of cDNA or gDNA derived from T cells, B-cell-depleted T cells, or PBMCs. Subjects who had been exposed to COVID-19, were actively infected with it, or had recovered from it provided the deeply sampled blood TCRbeta repertoires that made up the dataset. The repertoires were made available in a free public database intended to serve as a resource for research on the immune response to SARS-CoV-2. The samples were drawn from two sources: the first 160 participants of the ongoing ImmuneRACE study, and 1,000 to 1,500 subjects contributed by 6 global collaborators. Nearly every sample came with metadata listing a de-identified subject ID, COVID-19 status, age in years and sex. Where HLA class I and class II types were available, the types were taken from metadata supplied by the sample provider, not from assay-based typing. Study-wide findings and limitations: The quantity of clinical and demographic metadata differed by source and by participant and was supplied without curation.

TCRbeta CDR3 regions were amplified from genomic DNA using the immunoSEQ Assay, a bias-controlled multiplex PCR. As for how the authors treated the data: Within the assay, amplification of reference gene primers was used to estimate how many nucleated cells each sample contained. To quantify the absolute abundance of each unique TCRbeta CDR3 rearrangement, sequence reads were collapsed and filtered. Productive Simpson clonality was computed per sample as the square root of Simpson's diversity index over productive rearrangements. TCRdb mirrors the immuneACCESS table, restricted to in-frame sequences. Some clones are absent from its copies; in checked studies, under half trace to an unresolved V gene, and the reason for the others is unknown. D and trimming were read from the DNA, whereas the V and J calls and clone size are those reported in that table. This sample holds roughly 150,000 clones; around 82% were observed only once. The top ten hold roughly 2% of the sample.

Compared with germline, V lacks 6 bases and J lacks 8 bases; bases without a gene match: 9. The germline V gene encodes CDR1 MDHEN and CDR2 SYDVKM. The CDR3 numbers 15 residues from cysteine through phenylalanine. Just CDR3 DNA is preserved here, 45 bases in frame from base 1. To note about this clone: It has no known antigen specificity. Base quality data are lacking; no much larger clone is found one base away.

Collaborating institutions collected whole blood in K2EDTA tubes following their own protocols. For TCRbeta analysis, collaborators shipped samples in one of three forms: frozen whole blood, isolated PBMCs, or DNA extracted from either of those sample types. This TCR came from a woman at least 80 years old with acute or convalescent COVID-19. The rearrangement joined TRBV28 to TRBJ1-4, with 10 central nucleotides matching TRBD1. Sequenced sample: peripheral blood. The sequenced DNA: TGTGCCAGCAGCCCGCGACAGGGGGCTGGGGAAAAACTGTTTTTT. The resulting protein is CASSPRQGAGEKLFF. The variable domain in full, with residues beyond the CDR3 obtained from the reference TRBV28 and TRBJ1-4 genes, is DVKVTQSSRYLVKRTGEKVFLECVQDMDHENMFWYRQDPGLGLRLIYFSYDVKMKEKGDIPEGYSVSREKKERFSLILESASTNQTSMYLCASSPRQGAGEKLFFGSGTQLSVL.